The rows below give T cell receptor beta chains drawn from one sample of a study of siplizumab effects on memory and regulatory T cells. Sequencing used immunoSEQ multiplex PCR; TCRdb keeps in-frame clones, though not all of them. Of 80,000 to 95,000 clones in the sample, around 93% are singletons; the top ten hold about a fifth. Sequenced input: CD8+ T cells sorted from blood. Every receptor here comes from a human donor in good health. Both conserved end residues are part of each CDR3. The order of the fields is clone size, J gene, V gene, D gene, CDR3 protein, CDR3 DNA. D genes are given only for firm matches. Clone size is shown for a subset of rows, as once, few, many or a class of expanded clone.

- TRBJ1-1 TRBV13 - CASSLSGTANTEAFF TGTGCCAGCAGCCTTTCCGGGACGGCGAACACTGAAGCTTTCTTT
- TRBJ2-7 TRBV4-2 - CASSHVGTAAEPYEQYF TGTGCCAGCAGCCACGTAGGCACGGCAGCCGAACCCTACGAGCAGTACTTC
- TRBJ2-2 TRBV6-1 TRBD2 CASSEDGGSLTGELFF TGTGCCAGCAGTGAAGATGGCGGGAGTTTGACCGGGGAGCTGTTTTTT
- TRBJ1-2 TRBV6-5 - CASSLTTGINLNGYTF TGTGCCAGCAGTTTAACTACAGGGATAAATTTGAATGGCTACACCTTC
- TRBJ1-2 TRBV29-1 TRBD1 CSVEDPPGGEGGYTF TGCAGCGTTGAAGATCCCCCAGGGGGCGAGGGAGGCTACACCTTC
- TRBJ2-5 TRBV25-1 - CASRGDQETQYF TGTGCCAGCAGGGGGGACCAAGAGACCCAGTACTTC
- TRBJ2-1 TRBV19 TRBD1 CASSDWDSLYNEQFF TGTGCCAGTAGTGACTGGGACAGCCTGTACAATGAGCAGTTCTTC
- TRBJ2-7 TRBV21-1 - CASSKDTSGTYEQYF TGTGCCAGCAGCAAAGATACTAGCGGGACTTACGAGCAGTACTTC
- TRBJ2-7 TRBV9 - CASSVSAGRAHEQYF TGTGCCAGCAGCGTAAGTGCGGGGCGCGCCCACGAGCAGTACTTC
once TRBJ2-3 TRBV10-2 - CASSVRDTDTQYF TGCGCCAGCAGCGTGAGGGACACAGATACGCAGTATTTT
- TRBJ2-3 TRBV4-2 TRBD2 CASSHTSEGGTDTQYF TGTGCCAGCAGCCATACTAGCGAAGGCGGCACAGATACGCAGTATTTT
once TRBJ1-2 TRBV19 - CASSIGRGIRGYTF TGTGCCAGTAGTATCGGACGGGGGATACGTGGCTACACCTTC
- TRBJ2-7 TRBV15 - CATSKATGLSYEQYF TGTGCCACCAGCAAAGCCACAGGGCTGAGCTACGAGCAGTACTTC
few TRBJ2-1 TRBV6-4 - CASSDSHNEQFF TGTGCCAGCAGTGACTCCCACAATGAGCAGTTCTTC
once TRBJ1-5 TRBV27 - CASSLLNTGPQHF TGTGCCAGCAGTCTCCTTAACACGGGGCCCCAGCATTTT
few TRBJ1-1 TRBV7-9 - CASSPSRTEAFF TGTGCCAGCAGCCCCTCCAGGACTGAAGCTTTCTTT
- TRBJ2-5 TRBV2 - CASIATGGIRETQYF TGTGCCAGCATAGCTACCGGGGGTATACGGGAGACCCAGTACTTC
- TRBJ2-7 TRBV28 TRBD1 CASSGRDRVTYEQYF TGTGCCAGCAGCGGAAGGGACAGGGTTACCTACGAGCAGTACTTC
- TRBJ2-2 TRBV7-6 - CASSFSGTANTGELFF TGTGCCAGCAGCTTTTCGGGGACGGCGAACACCGGGGAGCTGTTTTTT
- TRBJ1-4 TRBV7-8 TRBD1 CASSLVGTAKNEKLFF TGTGCCAGCAGCTTAGTAGGGACAGCTAAAAATGAAAAACTGTTTTTT
- TRBJ1-6 TRBV6-1 - CASILNQGRSSPLHF TGTGCCAGCATTTTAAATCAAGGACGGAGTTCACCCCTCCACTTT
- TRBJ2-1 TRBV28 TRBD1 CASSLRDRGVYNEQFF TGTGCCAGCAGTTTAAGGGACAGGGGCGTCTACAATGAGCAGTTCTTC
- TRBJ1-1 TRBV7-6 - CASSPWSPSGPEAFF TGTGCCAGCAGCCCCTGGTCGCCGTCTGGCCCTGAAGCTTTCTTT
- TRBJ2-1 TRBV4-1 - CASSLARTVTEQFF TGCGCCAGCAGCCTCGCCCGGACAGTTACTGAGCAGTTCTTC
- TRBJ2-1 TRBV18 TRBD2 CASSPGLKGLAGDEQFF TGTGCCAGCTCACCGGGGCTCAAGGGGCTAGCGGGAGATGAGCAGTTCTTC
- TRBJ2-1 TRBV7-9 - CASRDGRYNEQFF TGTGCCAGCAGGGACGGGCGTTACAATGAGCAGTTCTTC
- TRBJ1-2 TRBV29-1 - CSVEFVGLDYGYTF TGCAGCGTTGAATTTGTAGGGCTGGACTATGGCTACACCTTC
- TRBJ2-7 TRBV15 - CATSSDHSRAGLAYEQYF TGTGCCACCAGCAGTGACCACTCGCGAGCGGGCCTAGCCTACGAGCAGTACTTC